This entry lists 10 T cell receptor beta chains sequenced from one sample in a study of OX40 agonist ivuxolimab in advanced cancers. Assay used: immunoSEQ multiplex PCR; TCRdb lists only in-frame clones, some missing. In the table there are 50,000 to 65,000 clones, roughly 80% of which are singletons. The starting material was CD4+ or CD8+ T cells sorted from blood, obtained in a trial of the OX40 agonist ivuxolimab. Receptors originate from an adult with an advanced solid tumor such as melanoma, head and neck, liver or kidney cancer.

The V and J genes are TRBV6-1 and TRBJ1-2; no firm D call. Germline V lookup: CDR1 MNHNS, CDR2 SASEGT. Trimming took 4 bases from V and 6 from J, leaving 12 bases between them. The CDR3 length is 13 residues. The DNA of the CDR3 is TGTGCCAGCAGTGCCGTGATGGGGAATGGCTACACCTTC. Translated, it gives CASSAVMGNGYTF.

As concerns this clone: A read error is possible here, since a much larger clone lies one base away. V usage is TRBV28 and J usage is TRBJ1-6; D possibly corresponds to TRBD1 (6 bases). Per the germline V gene, CDR1 is MDHEN and CDR2 is SYDVKM. Deletions cut 3 bases from V and 9 bases from J, with 12 bases between. CDR3 size: 14 residues. Here the CDR3 reads CASSLSQGSSPLHF. The CDR3 DNA reads as TGTGCCAGCAGTTTGTCGCAGGGGAGTTCACCCCTCCACTTT.

The chain employs TRBV15 and TRBJ1-4, with D perhaps TRBD1 (5 bases). Germline V gene data show CDR1 as LNHNV and CDR2 as YYDKDF (reference sequence). The CDR3 totals 17 residues. The V and J ends lost 5 bases and 4 bases respectively, with 20 bases between them. For the CDR3, the DNA is TGTGCCACCAGCCCCGCACCCGGGGGGAGCCTTAATGAAAAACTGTTTTTT. It specifies CATSPAPGGSLNEKLFF.

The chain combines TRBV5-1 with TRBJ1-6; weak D call: TRBD1 (6 bases). Per germline, CDR1 SGHRS and CDR2 YFSETQ. The V and J ends lost 0 bases and 7 bases respectively, with 17 bases between them. The CDR3 spans 17 residues. CDR3 region: CASSLEVMSTGNSPLHF. The CDR3 nucleotides read TGCGCCAGCAGCTTGGAAGTTATGTCCACAGGGAATTCACCCCTCCACTTT.

The chain joins TRBV7-2 to TRBJ2-7, with D possibly being TRBD1 (6 bases). V was pared by 5 bases and J by 1 base, with 9 bases between. CDR3 length: 13 residues. Germline CDR1 SGHTA, CDR2 FQGNSA. CDR3 amino acids: CASSRTDSYEQYF. The CDR3 nucleotides read TGTGCCAGCAGCCGGACAGATTCCTACGAGCAGTACTTC.

This CDR3 reads CASNTATGATEAFF. For the CDR3, the DNA is TGTGCCAGCAATACGGCCACAGGGGCCACTGAAGCTTTCTTT. The J gene is TRBJ1-1, the V gene TRBV6-1, with 7 bases identical to TRBD1. Trimming at V came to 7 bases and at J to 4 bases, leaving 9 bases not matched to a gene. The CDR3 runs to 14 residues. Germline V lookup: CDR1 MNHNS, CDR2 SASEGT.

The CDR3 nucleotides read TGTGCCAGCAGCTCGGATAACACTGAAGCTTTCTTT. Its translation: CASSSDNTEAFF. The chain carries TRBV5-6 and TRBJ1-1; D unresolved. CDR1 and CDR2 (germline): SGHDT, YYEEEE. CDR3 length equals 12 residues. V was cut by 3 bases and J by 2 bases, with 5 bases left in between.

The chain recombines TRBV4-2 with TRBJ2-5; TRBD1 matches at 9 bases. The V and J ends lost 1 base and 4 bases, in that order; junction bases with no gene match: 7. Germline V lookup: CDR1 LGHNA, CDR2 YNFKEQ. The CDR3 has 16 residues. The CDR3 sequence is CASSQGGQGSPETQYF. CDR3 sequence (DNA): TGTGCCAGCAGCCAAGGGGGACAGGGTTCTCCAGAGACCCAGTACTTC.

V usage is TRBV11-3 and J usage is TRBJ1-2; D is unclear. Trimming left V 5 bases short and J 4 bases short, with 14 bases between. The CDR3 spans 14 residues. CDR1 is SGHNT, CDR2 YENEEA, per germline. The CDR3, as DNA: TGTGCCAGCAGCCCTTACCCCCTTGCCTATGGCTACACCTTC. Residues: CASSPYPLAYGYTF.

The CDR3 protein is CASSRSSGRRKDEQYF. DNA of the CDR3: TGTGCCAGCAGCAGATCTAGCGGGAGGAGAAAAGACGAGCAGTACTTC. The genes are TRBV7-2 and TRBJ2-7; 11 bases are shared with TRBD2. Losses at the gene ends were 5 bases for V and 5 bases for J; bases not matched to a gene: 11. Germline V CDR1 and CDR2: SGHTA, FQGNSA. The CDR3 spans 16 residues. The variable domain in full, completed from reference TRBV7-2 and TRBJ2-7, reads GAGVSQSPSNKVTEKGKDVELRCDPISGHTALYWYRQSLGQGLEFLIYFQGNSAPDKSGLPSDRFSAERTGGSVSTLTIQRTQQEDSAVYLCASSRSSGRRKDEQYFGPGTRLTVT.